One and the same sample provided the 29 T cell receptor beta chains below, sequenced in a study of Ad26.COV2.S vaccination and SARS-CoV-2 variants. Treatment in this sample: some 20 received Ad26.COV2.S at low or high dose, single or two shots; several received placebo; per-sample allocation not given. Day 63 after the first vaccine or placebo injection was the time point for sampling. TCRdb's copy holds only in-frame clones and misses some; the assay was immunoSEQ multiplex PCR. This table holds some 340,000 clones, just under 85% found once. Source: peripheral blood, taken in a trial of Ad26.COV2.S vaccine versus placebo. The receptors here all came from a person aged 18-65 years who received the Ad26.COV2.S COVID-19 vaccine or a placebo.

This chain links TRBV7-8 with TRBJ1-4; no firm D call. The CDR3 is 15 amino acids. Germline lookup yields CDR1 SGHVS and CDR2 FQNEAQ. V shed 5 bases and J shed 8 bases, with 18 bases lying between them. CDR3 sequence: CASSKGYGSIEKLFF. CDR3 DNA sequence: TGTGCCAGCAGCAAAGGGTACGGCTCTATCGAAAAACTGTTTTTT.

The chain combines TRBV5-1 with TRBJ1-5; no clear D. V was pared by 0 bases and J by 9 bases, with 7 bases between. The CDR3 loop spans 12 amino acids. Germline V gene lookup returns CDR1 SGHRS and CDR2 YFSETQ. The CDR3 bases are TGCGCCAGCAGCTTGGATGCGGGGCCCCAGCATTTT. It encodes CASSLDAGPQHF.

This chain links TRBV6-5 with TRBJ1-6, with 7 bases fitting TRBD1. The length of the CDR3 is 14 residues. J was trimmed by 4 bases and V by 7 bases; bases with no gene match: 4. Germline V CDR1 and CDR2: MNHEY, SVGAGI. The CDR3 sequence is CASTWDRYNSPLHF. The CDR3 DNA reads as TGTGCCAGCACCTGGGACAGATATAATTCACCCCTCCACTTT.

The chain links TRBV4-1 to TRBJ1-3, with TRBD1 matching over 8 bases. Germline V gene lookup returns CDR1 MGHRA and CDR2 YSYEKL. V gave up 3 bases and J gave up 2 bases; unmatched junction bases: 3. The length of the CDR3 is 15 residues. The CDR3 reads CASSQAGGPGNTIYF. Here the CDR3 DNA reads TGCGCCAGCAGCCAGGCAGGGGGCCCTGGAAACACCATATATTTT.

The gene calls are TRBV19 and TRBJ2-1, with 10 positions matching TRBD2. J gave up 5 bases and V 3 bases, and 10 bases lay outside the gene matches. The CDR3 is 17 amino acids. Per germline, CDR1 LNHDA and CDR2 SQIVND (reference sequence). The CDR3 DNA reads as TGTGCCAGTAGTATGGGGCTGGGGCTAGCGGGGGACAATGAGCAGTTCTTC. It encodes CASSMGLGLAGDNEQFF.

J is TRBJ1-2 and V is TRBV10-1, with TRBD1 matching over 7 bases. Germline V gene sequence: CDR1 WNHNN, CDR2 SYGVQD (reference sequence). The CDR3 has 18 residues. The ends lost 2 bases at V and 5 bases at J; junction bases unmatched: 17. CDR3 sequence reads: CASSEGPPTGRPAYGYTF. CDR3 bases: TGCGCCAGCAGTGAGGGGCCACCGACAGGGCGCCCAGCTTATGGCTACACCTTC.

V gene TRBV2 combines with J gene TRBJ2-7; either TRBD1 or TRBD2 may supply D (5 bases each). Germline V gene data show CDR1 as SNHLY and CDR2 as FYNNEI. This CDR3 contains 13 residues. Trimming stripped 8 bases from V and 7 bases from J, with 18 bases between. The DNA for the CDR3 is TGTGCCAGCCAACAGGCACTAGGGAGAGAGCAGTACTTC. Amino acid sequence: CASQQALGREQYF.

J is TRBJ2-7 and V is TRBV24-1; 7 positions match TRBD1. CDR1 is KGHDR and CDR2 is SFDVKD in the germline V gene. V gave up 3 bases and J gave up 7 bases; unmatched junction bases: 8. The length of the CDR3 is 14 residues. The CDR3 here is CATSDPYRGTEQYF. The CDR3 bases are TGTGCCACCAGTGATCCTTACAGGGGTACGGAGCAGTACTTC.

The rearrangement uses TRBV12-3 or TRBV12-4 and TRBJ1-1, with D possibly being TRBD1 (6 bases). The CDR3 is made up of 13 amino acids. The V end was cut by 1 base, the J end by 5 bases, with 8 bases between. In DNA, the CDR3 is TGTGCCAGCAGTTTAGGCAGGGGAACTGAAGCTTTCTTT. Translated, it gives CASSLGRGTEAFF.

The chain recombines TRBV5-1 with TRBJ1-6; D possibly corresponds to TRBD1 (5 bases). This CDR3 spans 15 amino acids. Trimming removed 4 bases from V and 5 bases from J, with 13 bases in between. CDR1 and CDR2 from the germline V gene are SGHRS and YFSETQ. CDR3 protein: CASSGGTGNNSPLHF. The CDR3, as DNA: TGCGCCAGCAGCGGCGGGACGGGGAATAATTCACCCCTCCACTTT.

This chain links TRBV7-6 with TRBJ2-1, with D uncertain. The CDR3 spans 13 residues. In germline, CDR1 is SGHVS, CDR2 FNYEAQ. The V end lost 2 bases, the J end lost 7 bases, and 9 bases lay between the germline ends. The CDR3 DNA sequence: TGTGCCAGCAGCTTACGCTTTCTAAATGAGCAGTTCTTC. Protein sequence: CASSLRFLNEQFF.

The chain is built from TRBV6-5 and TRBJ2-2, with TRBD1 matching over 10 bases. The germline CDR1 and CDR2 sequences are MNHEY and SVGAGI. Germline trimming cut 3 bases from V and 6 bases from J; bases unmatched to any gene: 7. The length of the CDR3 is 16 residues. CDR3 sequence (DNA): TGTGCCAGCAGTTATCTGGACAGGGGGAGGCCCGGGGAGCTGTTTTTT. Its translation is CASSYLDRGRPGELFF.

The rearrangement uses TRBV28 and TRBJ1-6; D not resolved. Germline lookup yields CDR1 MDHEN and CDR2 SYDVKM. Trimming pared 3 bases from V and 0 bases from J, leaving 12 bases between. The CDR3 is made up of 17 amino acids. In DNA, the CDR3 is TGTGCCAGCAGTTTCGAGACATCTAGCTCCTATAATTCACCCCTCCACTTT. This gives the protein CASSFETSSSYNSPLHF.

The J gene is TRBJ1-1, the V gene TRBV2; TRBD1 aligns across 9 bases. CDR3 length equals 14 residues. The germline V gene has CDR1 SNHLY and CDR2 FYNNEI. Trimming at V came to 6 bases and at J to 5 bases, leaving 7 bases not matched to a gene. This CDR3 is CASRGDRVATEAFF. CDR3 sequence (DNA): TGTGCCAGCAGGGGGGACAGGGTGGCTACTGAAGCTTTCTTT.

CDR3 bases: TGTGCCAGCAAGCGGGGGTGGGAGCAGTACTTC. Its translation is CASKRGWEQYF. This sequence joins TRBV28 and TRBJ2-7, with 8 bases aligning to TRBD2. The CDR3 consists of 11 residues. CDR1 and CDR2 (germline): MDHEN, SYDVKM. Trimming took 7 bases from V and 7 from J; bases not matched to a gene: 3.

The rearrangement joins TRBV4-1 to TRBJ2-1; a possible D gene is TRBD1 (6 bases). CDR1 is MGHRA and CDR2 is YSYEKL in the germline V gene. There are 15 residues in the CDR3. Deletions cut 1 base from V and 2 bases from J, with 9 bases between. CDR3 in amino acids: CASSQAGTPYNEQFF. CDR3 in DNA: TGCGCCAGCAGCCAAGCCGGGACACCCTACAATGAGCAGTTCTTC.

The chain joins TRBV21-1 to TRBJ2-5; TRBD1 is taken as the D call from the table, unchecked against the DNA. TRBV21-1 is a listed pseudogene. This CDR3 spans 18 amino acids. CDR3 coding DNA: TGTGCCAGCACTAAAAGTGATAGGACAGGGGTGGGTGAAGAGACCCAGTACTTC. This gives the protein CASTKSDRTGVGEETQYF.

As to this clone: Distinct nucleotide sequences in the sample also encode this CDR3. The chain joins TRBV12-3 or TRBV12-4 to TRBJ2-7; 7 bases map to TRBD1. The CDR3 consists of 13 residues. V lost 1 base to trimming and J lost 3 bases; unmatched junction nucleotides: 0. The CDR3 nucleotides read TGTGCCAGCAGTTTAGGACAGGGCTACGAGCAGTACTTC. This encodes CASSLGQGYEQYF.

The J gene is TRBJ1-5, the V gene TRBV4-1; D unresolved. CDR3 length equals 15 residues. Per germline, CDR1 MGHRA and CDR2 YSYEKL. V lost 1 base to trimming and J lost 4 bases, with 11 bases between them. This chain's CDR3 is CASSQVGIANQPQHF. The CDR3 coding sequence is TGCGCCAGCAGCCAAGTAGGGATCGCAAATCAGCCCCAGCATTTT.

DNA for the CDR3: TGTGCCAGCAGCTTAGACATGGTTAGCACAGATACGCAGTATTTT. Protein sequence: CASSLDMVSTDTQYF. V is TRBV11-3 and J is TRBJ2-3; no firm D call. Trimming left V 0 bases short and J 0 bases short, with 7 bases between. CDR3 size: 15 residues. Germline V gene sequence: CDR1 SGHNT, CDR2 YENEEA.

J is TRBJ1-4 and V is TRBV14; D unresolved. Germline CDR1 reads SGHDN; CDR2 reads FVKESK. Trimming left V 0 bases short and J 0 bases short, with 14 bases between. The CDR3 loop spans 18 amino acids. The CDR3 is CASSQDPSALATNEKLFF. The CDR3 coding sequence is TGTGCCAGCAGCCAAGATCCTTCTGCCCTGGCAACTAATGAAAAACTGTTTTTT.

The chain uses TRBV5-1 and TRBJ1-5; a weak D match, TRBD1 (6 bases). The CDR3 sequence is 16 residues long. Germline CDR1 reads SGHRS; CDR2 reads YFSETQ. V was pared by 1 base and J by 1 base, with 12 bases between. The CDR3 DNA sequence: TGCGCCAGCAGCTTGACAGGGCTTGGGAGCAATCAGCCCCAGCATTTT. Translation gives CASSLTGLGSNQPQHF.

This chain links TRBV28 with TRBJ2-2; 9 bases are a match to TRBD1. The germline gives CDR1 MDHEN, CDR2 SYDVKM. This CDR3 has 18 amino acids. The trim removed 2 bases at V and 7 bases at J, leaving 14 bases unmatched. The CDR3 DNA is TGTGCCAGCAGTTTAATCGTCCGACAGGGGGAATTATACGGGGAGCTGTTTTTT. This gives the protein CASSLIVRQGELYGELFF.

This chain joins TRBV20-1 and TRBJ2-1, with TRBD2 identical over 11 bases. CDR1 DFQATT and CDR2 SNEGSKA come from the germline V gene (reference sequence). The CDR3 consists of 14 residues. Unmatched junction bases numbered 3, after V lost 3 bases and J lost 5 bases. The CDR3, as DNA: TGCAGTGCTAGTAGTAGCGGGGGGGACAATGAGCAGTTCTTC. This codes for CSASSSGGDNEQFF.

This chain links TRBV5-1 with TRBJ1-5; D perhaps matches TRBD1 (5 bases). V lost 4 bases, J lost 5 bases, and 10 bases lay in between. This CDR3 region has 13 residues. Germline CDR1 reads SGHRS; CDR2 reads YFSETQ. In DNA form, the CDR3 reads TGCGCCAGCAGCGGAGGGGTGGATCAGCCCCAGCATTTT. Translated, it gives CASSGGVDQPQHF.

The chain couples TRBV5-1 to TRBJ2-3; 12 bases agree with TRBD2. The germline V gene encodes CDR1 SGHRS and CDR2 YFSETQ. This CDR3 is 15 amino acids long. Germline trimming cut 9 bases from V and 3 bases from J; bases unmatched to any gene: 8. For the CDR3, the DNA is TGCGCCACACAACTAGCGGGAGGTGTAACAGATACGCAGTATTTT. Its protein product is CATQLAGGVTDTQYF.

CDR3 amino acids: CATSRDPASEQYF. For the CDR3, the DNA is TGTGCCACCAGCAGAGATCCGGCCTCCGAGCAGTACTTC. This chain links TRBV15 with TRBJ2-7, with D unclear. The CDR3 contains 13 residues. Trimming left V 0 bases short and J 6 bases short, with 9 bases between. CDR1 and CDR2 (germline): LNHNV, YYDKDF (reference sequence). Combining the CDR3 with reference TRBV15 and TRBJ2-7 gives the whole variable domain DAMVIQNPRYQVTQFGKPVTLSCSQTLNHNVMYWYQQKSSQAPKLLFHYYDKDFNNEADTPDNFQSRRPNTSFCFLDIRSPGLGDTAMYLCATSRDPASEQYFGPGTRLTVT.

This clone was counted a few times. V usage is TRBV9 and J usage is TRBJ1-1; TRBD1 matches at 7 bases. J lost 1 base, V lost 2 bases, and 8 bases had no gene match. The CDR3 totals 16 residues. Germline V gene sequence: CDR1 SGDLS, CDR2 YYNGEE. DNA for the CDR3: TGTGCCAGCAGCGTCGGATCAGGGGGTGAGAACACTGAAGCTTTCTTT. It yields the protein CASSVGSGGENTEAFF.

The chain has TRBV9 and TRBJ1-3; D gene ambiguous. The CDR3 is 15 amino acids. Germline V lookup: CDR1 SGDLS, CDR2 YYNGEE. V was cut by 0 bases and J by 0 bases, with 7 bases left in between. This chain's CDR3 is CASSVVADSGNTIYF. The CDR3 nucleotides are TGTGCCAGCAGCGTAGTGGCAGACTCTGGAAACACCATATATTTT.